This passage covers 32 T cell receptor beta chains from one sample sequenced in a study of cytomegalovirus exposure and HLA in healthy donors. Method: immunoSEQ multiplex PCR; TCRdb's copy keeps in-frame clones and lacks some. The table includes over 70,000 clones, roughly 90% detected once. The source material was PBMCs. These receptors were taken from a woman aged 18-29 years in good health and CMV-seropositive.

V usage is TRBV15 and J usage is TRBJ2-7; no clear D. V was clipped by 1 base and J by 0 bases, with 4 bases between them. This CDR3 comprises 13 residues. CDR1 is LNHNV, CDR2 YYDKDF, per germline (reference sequence). CDR3 in DNA: TGTGCCACCAGCAGAGCTCTCTCCTACGAGCAGTACTTC. Translating gives CATSRALSYEQYF.

The chain couples TRBV5-6 to TRBJ2-2; TRBD1 agrees at 9 bases. The trim removed 4 bases at V and 5 bases at J, leaving 6 bases unmatched. Germline V gives CDR1 SGHDT, CDR2 YYEEEE. The length of the CDR3 is 15 residues. The CDR3 bases are TGTGCCAGCAGCCTCACAGGGGGCGAGACCGGGGAGCTGTTTTTT. This sequence encodes CASSLTGGETGELFF.

V gene TRBV6-1 combines with J gene TRBJ1-1; D is perhaps TRBD1 (6 bases). The germline V gene encodes CDR1 MNHNS and CDR2 SASEGT. V dropped 7 bases and J dropped 5 bases, with 11 bases sitting between them. This CDR3 has 12 residues. Here the CDR3 reads CASNFRGTEAFF. The CDR3 DNA follows: TGTGCCAGCAACTTTAGGGGGACTGAAGCTTTCTTT.

This rearrangement joins TRBV6-5 to TRBJ1-4; no reliable D call. CDR1 is MNHEY, CDR2 SVGAGI, per germline. The ends were cut back, 10 bases at V and 0 bases at J, with 9 bases in the middle. The CDR3 has 13 amino acids. CDR3 in amino acids: CATRRATNEKLFF. The CDR3 DNA reads as TGTGCCACTCGAAGAGCAACTAATGAAAAACTGTTTTTT.

This chain links TRBV28 with TRBJ2-7; TRBD2 might be the D (6 bases). Germline loops: CDR1 MDHEN, CDR2 SYDVKM. V was pared by 5 bases and J by 4 bases, with 15 bases between. CDR3 length: 14 residues. The CDR3 region is CASSPSGLPYEQYF. The CDR3 DNA sequence: TGTGCCAGCAGTCCTTCGGGACTTCCATACGAGCAGTACTTC.

The chain recombines TRBV7-2 with TRBJ2-7; 7 bases line up with TRBD1. There are 12 residues in the CDR3. Germline loops: CDR1 SGHTA, CDR2 FQGNSA. V shed 5 bases, J shed 6 bases, and the junction held 4 bases outside the gene matches. CDR3 in DNA: TGTGCCAGCAGCCCAGGGACAGCCGAGCAGTACTTC. This gives the protein CASSPGTAEQYF.

This chain uses TRBV5-4 with TRBJ2-7; TRBD2 matches 8 bases. CDR1 and CDR2 from the germline V gene are SGHNT and YYREEE (reference sequence). J lost 7 bases, V lost 0 bases, and 9 bases had no gene match. CDR3 length: 15 amino acids. This CDR3 is CASSLEYGGAEEQYF. In nucleotides, the CDR3 is TGTGCCAGCAGCTTGGAGTACGGGGGGGCGGAAGAGCAGTACTTC.

J is TRBJ2-1 and V is TRBV29-1, with a weak D call TRBD1 (5 bases). Trimming removed 6 bases at V and 0 bases at J, with 12 bases between. The CDR3 length is 14 residues. Germline V gene data show CDR1 as SQVTM and CDR2 as ANQGSEA. The CDR3 DNA is TGCAGCGTAGACAGACCTAGCTCCTACAATGAGCAGTTCTTC. It translates to CSVDRPSSYNEQFF.

The chain uses TRBV11-2 and TRBJ1-1, with 10 bases that match TRBD1. CDR3 length equals 15 residues. Germline trimming cut 5 bases from V and 5 bases from J; bases unmatched to any gene: 8. CDR1 and CDR2 (germline): SGHAT, FQNNGV. For the CDR3, the DNA is TGTGCCAGCAGCCAATCGACAGGGGGCTGGACTGAAGCTTTCTTT. Its protein product is CASSQSTGGWTEAFF.

V gene TRBV28 combines with J gene TRBJ2-3, with 12 bases lining up with TRBD2. Germline loops: CDR1 MDHEN, CDR2 SYDVKM. Unmatched junction bases numbered 5, after V lost 2 bases and J lost 5 bases. The CDR3 sequence is 16 residues long. The CDR3 DNA reads TGTGCCAGCAGTTTACCCCTAGCGGGAGGGGTAGATACGCAGTATTTT. Translation gives CASSLPLAGGVDTQYF.

V usage is TRBV5-6 and J usage is TRBJ2-7, with D possibly being TRBD2 (5 bases). Trimming pared 4 bases from V and 0 bases from J, leaving 11 bases between. Per the germline V gene, CDR1 is SGHDT and CDR2 is YYEEEE. This CDR3 spans 14 amino acids. The CDR3 is CASSPSGISYEQYF. The CDR3 DNA is TGTGCCAGCAGCCCCAGCGGAATCTCCTACGAGCAGTACTTC.

The rearrangement joins TRBV6-5 to TRBJ1-5, with D tentatively TRBD1 (5 bases). V was trimmed by 4 bases and J by 7 bases, leaving 11 bases between them. The germline V gene encodes CDR1 MNHEY and CDR2 SVGAGI. CDR3 length: 13 amino acids. The CDR3 region is CASSLRGYQPQHF. CDR3 coding DNA: TGTGCCAGCAGTTTAAGGGGTTACCAGCCCCAGCATTTT.

This rearrangement joins TRBV6-6 to TRBJ2-7; D gene ambiguous. V was shortened by 5 bases and J by 0 bases, with 8 bases between the two germline ends. The CDR3 length is 13 residues. Germline values: CDR1 MNHNY, CDR2 SVGAGI (reference sequence). CDR3 DNA sequence: TGTGCCAGCAGTGCCCGGTACTCCTACGAGCAGTACTTC. Its translation: CASSARYSYEQYF.

There are a few counts of this clone. The chain carries TRBV4-3 and TRBJ1-2; the D gene is possibly TRBD1 (6 bases). The germline V and J ends were trimmed by 4 bases and 4 bases, with 10 bases remaining between them. Germline CDR1 is LGHNA and CDR2 is YSLEER. The CDR3 is 13 residues long. CDR3 residues: CASSLTGIYGYTF. CDR3 bases: TGCGCCAGCAGCCTAACAGGGATCTATGGCTACACCTTC.

This clone was detected once. The V and J genes are TRBV7-2 and TRBJ2-1, with TRBD2 identical over 14 bases. The junction had 6 bases not matched to a gene; V was cut back by 5 bases and J by 6 bases. The CDR3 is 16 amino acids. Germline-derived CDR1 and CDR2 are SGHTA and FQGNSA. DNA for the CDR3: TGTGCCAGCAGCGTAAGACTAGCGGGGGGGTTCAATGAGCAGTTCTTC. Translation gives CASSVRLAGGFNEQFF.

This chain joins TRBV6-1 and TRBJ2-2; D is unresolved. Germline CDR1 MNHNS, CDR2 SASEGT. V dropped 1 base and J dropped 6 bases, with 9 bases sitting between them. The CDR3 length is 14 residues. CDR3 amino acids: CASSEVTRAGELFF. For the CDR3, the DNA is TGTGCCAGCAGTGAAGTAACGCGCGCCGGGGAGCTGTTTTTT.

This chain links TRBV27 with TRBJ2-3; D unresolved. CDR1 is MNHEY, CDR2 SMNVEV, per germline (reference sequence). V was trimmed by 6 bases and J by 1 base, leaving 20 bases between them. This CDR3 is built from 17 residues. The CDR3 DNA is TGTGCCAGCAGACGAGCGACGGTGTCTTTGGGCACAGATACGCAGTATTTT. As protein: CASRRATVSLGTDTQYF.

The CDR3 here is CASSQDLGREAFF. CDR3 DNA sequence: TGCGCCAGCAGCCAAGATTTGGGGCGAGAAGCTTTCTTT. The chain links TRBV4-1 to TRBJ1-1, with a weak D call TRBD1 (5 bases). The germline CDR1 and CDR2 sequences are MGHRA and YSYEKL. The ends were cut back, 0 bases at V and 8 bases at J, with 10 bases in the middle. This CDR3 contains 13 residues.

The rearrangement joins TRBV4-2 to TRBJ1-2; D gene ambiguous. Germline values: CDR1 LGHNA, CDR2 YNFKEQ. This CDR3 comprises 15 residues. Trimming took 1 base from V and 3 from J, leaving 12 bases between them. The CDR3 region has the DNA TGTGCCAGCAGCCAAGCGCAAGGAGGGCACTATGGCTACACCTTC. This translates into CASSQAQGGHYGYTF.

This clone has a handful of counts. The chain couples TRBV27 to TRBJ2-7; tentatively, D is TRBD1 (6 bases). The V gene's germline CDR1 is MNHEY and CDR2 SMNVEV (reference sequence). V was shortened by 6 bases and J by 6 bases, with 12 bases between the two germline ends. This CDR3 has 12 residues. CDR3 coding DNA: TGTGCCAGCAGCCCGACAGGACTCGAGCAGTACTTC. Encoded protein: CASSPTGLEQYF.

In this sample, this clone turned up once. The chain joins TRBV9 to TRBJ2-1; 9 positions match TRBD1. The CDR3 consists of 15 residues. The V and J ends lost 0 bases and 6 bases, in that order; junction bases with no gene match: 4. Germline assignment: CDR1 SGDLS and CDR2 YYNGEE. CDR3 amino acids: CASSVGGQGSNEQFF. The CDR3, as DNA: TGTGCCAGCAGCGTAGGAGGACAGGGGAGCAATGAGCAGTTCTTC.

This clone was observed a handful of times. The chain joins TRBV5-1 to TRBJ2-7; TRBD1 aligns across 8 bases. The CDR3 has 13 residues. V trimming: 4 bases; J trimming: 7 bases; junction bases outside the gene matches: 7. The germline gives CDR1 SGHRS, CDR2 YFSETQ. The CDR3 DNA reads as TGCGCCAGCAGCCGCGGACAGGGCTGGGAGCAGTACTTC. This gives the protein CASSRGQGWEQYF.

The J gene is TRBJ2-1, the V gene TRBV5-4, with 9 bases that match TRBD2. V trimming: 0 bases; J trimming: 7 bases; junction bases outside the gene matches: 8. The CDR3 is 16 residues long. The germline V gene encodes CDR1 SGHNT and CDR2 YYREEE (reference sequence). The CDR3 DNA reads as TGTGCCAGCAGCTTGGCCGGCGGGGGGGCCTTTAATGAGCAGTTCTTC. Translating gives CASSLAGGGAFNEQFF.

The V call is TRBV7-9, the J call TRBJ2-2; TRBD1 matches at 7 bases. The CDR3 contains 17 residues. The germline CDR1 and CDR2 sequences are SEHNR and FQNEAQ (reference sequence). The junction had 11 bases not matched to a gene; V was cut back by 5 bases and J by 2 bases. The CDR3 sequence is CASSHPPTGTNTGELFF. CDR3 bases: TGTGCCAGCAGCCACCCGCCGACAGGGACAAACACCGGGGAGCTGTTTTTT.

This chain links TRBV11-2 with TRBJ2-1, with no clear D. The CDR3 spans 11 residues. The germline V and J ends were trimmed by 5 bases and 7 bases, with 6 bases remaining between them. Germline V gene data show CDR1 as SGHAT and CDR2 as FQNNGV. DNA for the CDR3: TGTGCCAGCAGCCTATCTAATGAGCAGTTCTTC. It is translated as CASSLSNEQFF. The full variable domain, its missing parts supplied by reference TRBV11-2 and TRBJ2-1, is EAGVAQSPRYKIIEKRQSVAFWCNPISGHATLYWYQQILGQGPKLLIQFQNNGVVDDSQLPKDRFSAERLKGVDSTLKIQPAKLEDSAVYLCASSLSNEQFFGPGTRLTVL.

This clone was counted a few times. This sequence joins TRBV30 and TRBJ2-7; 14 bases are shared with TRBD2. The length of the CDR3 is 16 residues. CDR1 and CDR2 from the germline V gene are GTSNPN and SVGIG (reference sequence). The ends lost 2 bases at V and 7 bases at J; junction bases unmatched: 10. The CDR3 DNA reads TGTGCCTGGAGTCCACCTGGGACTAGCGGGAGAAGGGAGCAGTACTTC. Translating it yields CAWSPPGTSGRREQYF.

V and J are TRBV29-1 and TRBJ2-1, with 10 bases matching TRBD2. With 6 bases clipped from V and 9 bases from J, the junction kept 8 bases outside the gene matches. In germline, CDR1 is SQVTM, CDR2 ANQGSEA. The CDR3 runs 13 residues. CDR3 region: CSVGTSVSSEQFF. The CDR3 region has the DNA TGCAGCGTCGGGACTAGCGTCTCCTCTGAGCAGTTCTTC.

The V gene is TRBV14, the J gene TRBJ2-1; the match to TRBD1 covers 7 bases. Germline V CDR1 and CDR2: SGHDN, FVKESK. This CDR3 spans 15 amino acids. V was pared by 1 base and J by 10 bases, with 10 bases of the junction left unmatched. The CDR3 DNA reads TGTGCCAGCAGCCAAGGTTGGACAGGTTTCGGCGAGCAGTTCTTC. This codes for CASSQGWTGFGEQFF.

The V gene is TRBV5-6, the J gene TRBJ2-5; unclear D gene. From germline, CDR1 is SGHDT and CDR2 YYEEEE. V dropped 0 bases and J dropped 6 bases, with 6 bases sitting between them. There are 12 residues in the CDR3. The CDR3 DNA reads TGTGCCAGCAGCTTGGTATCTAAGACCCAGTACTTC. Its translation: CASSLVSKTQYF. Combining the CDR3 with reference TRBV5-6 and TRBJ2-5 gives the whole variable domain DAGVTQSPTHLIKTRGQQVTLRCSPKSGHDTVSWYQQALGQGPQFIFQYYEEEERQRGNFPDRFSGHQFPNYSSELNVNALLLGDSALYLCASSLVSKTQYFGPGTRLLVL.

The genes are TRBV5-5 and TRBJ2-7; 8 bases are shared with TRBD1. Germline V gene data show CDR1 as SGHKS and CDR2 as YYEKEE (reference sequence). The CDR3 extends over 15 amino acids. V trimming: 3 bases; J trimming: 1 base; junction bases outside the gene matches: 6. The CDR3 coding sequence is TGTGCCAGCAGCTCCGGACAGGGACGGTCCTACGAGCAGTACTTC. It yields the protein CASSSGQGRSYEQYF.

In this sample, this clone turned up a few times. This chain connects TRBV7-9 to TRBJ2-7; possible D gene TRBD1, 7 bases. Germline V gene sequence: CDR1 SEHNR, CDR2 FQNEAQ (reference sequence). The CDR3 extends over 14 amino acids. The ends were cut back, 5 bases at V and 2 bases at J, with 13 bases in the middle. The CDR3 region is CASSEDREAYEQYF. Written as DNA, the CDR3 is TGTGCCAGCAGCGAAGACAGGGAGGCCTACGAGCAGTACTTC.

The chain links TRBV6-1 to TRBJ1-4; possibly TRBD1 for D (5 bases). Looked up from germline, CDR1 is MNHNS and CDR2 is SASEGT. CDR3 length: 15 residues. The V gene lost 5 bases and the J gene lost 2 bases, with 12 bases spanning the gap. CDR3 nucleotide sequence: TGTGCCAGCAGTTTTACAGGCAATACTAATGAAAAACTGTTTTTT. Translated, it gives CASSFTGNTNEKLFF.